This entry is about one T cell receptor beta chain. Its target is not known. The record originates from a study of cytomegalovirus exposure and HLA in healthy donors. Notes on the study in general: Among the sequence variants, a highly shared cluster was likely an artifact of sequencing.

Primers included in the PCR were 60 Vbeta and 13 Jbeta primers. The protocol was immunoSEQ multiplex PCR, while the TCRdb copy is restricted to in-frame clones and leaves out a portion. This sample has 270,000 or so clones, with 80% to 95% found just once. CDR3 length: 18 amino acids. With V trimmed by 0 bases and J by 6 bases, 14 bases remained unmatched. CDR1 and CDR2 from the germline V gene are SGHDN and FVKESK. Input material: PBMCs. The chain is built from TRBV14 and TRBJ2-3, with 8 bases matching TRBD2. The sequence was collected from a girl aged 2-15 years in good health and CMV-seronegative. CDR3 DNA sequence: TGTGCCAGCAGCCAAGACGGGGGGGACTATATCGGTACGGATACGCAGTATTTT. Residues: CASSQDGGDYIGTDTQYF.